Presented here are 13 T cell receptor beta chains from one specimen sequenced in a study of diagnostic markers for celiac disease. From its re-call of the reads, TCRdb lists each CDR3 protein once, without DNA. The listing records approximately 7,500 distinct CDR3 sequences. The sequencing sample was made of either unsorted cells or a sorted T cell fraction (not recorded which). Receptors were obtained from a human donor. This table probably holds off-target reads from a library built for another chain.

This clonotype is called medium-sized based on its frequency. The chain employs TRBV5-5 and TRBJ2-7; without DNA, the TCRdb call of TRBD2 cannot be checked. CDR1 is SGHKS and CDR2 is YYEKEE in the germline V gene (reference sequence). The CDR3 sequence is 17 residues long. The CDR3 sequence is CASSKKKTSGTTYEQYF.

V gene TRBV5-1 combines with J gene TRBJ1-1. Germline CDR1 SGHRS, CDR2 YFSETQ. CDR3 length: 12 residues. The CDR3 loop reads CASSLANTEAFF. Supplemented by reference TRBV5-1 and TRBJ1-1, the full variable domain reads KAGVTQTPRYLIKTRGQQVTLSCSPISGHRSVSWYQQTPGQGLQFLFEYFSETQRNKGNFPGRFSGRQFSNSRSEMNVSTLELGDSALYLCASSLANTEAFFGQGTRLTVV.

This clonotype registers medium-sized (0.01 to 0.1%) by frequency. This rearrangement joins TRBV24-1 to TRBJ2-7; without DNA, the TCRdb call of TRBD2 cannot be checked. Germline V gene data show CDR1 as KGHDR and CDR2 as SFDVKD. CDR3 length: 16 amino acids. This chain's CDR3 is CATSDDTSGRNDEQYF.

CDR3: CSARDPTVWARQPGNEQFF. The J gene is TRBJ2-1, the V gene TRBV20-1; the D call from TCRdb, TRBD1, cannot be confirmed without DNA. Germline CDR1 is DFQATT and CDR2 is SNEGSKA (reference sequence). The CDR3 sequence is 19 residues long.

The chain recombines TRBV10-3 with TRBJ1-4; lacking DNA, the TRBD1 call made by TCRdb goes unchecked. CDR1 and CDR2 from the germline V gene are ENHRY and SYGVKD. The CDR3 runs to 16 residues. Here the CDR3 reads CAISASRQGDNEKLFF.

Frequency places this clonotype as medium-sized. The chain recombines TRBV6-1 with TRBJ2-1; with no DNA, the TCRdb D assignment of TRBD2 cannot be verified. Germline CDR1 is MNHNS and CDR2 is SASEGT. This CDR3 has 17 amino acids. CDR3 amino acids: CASSGGGGSSNVWEQFF.

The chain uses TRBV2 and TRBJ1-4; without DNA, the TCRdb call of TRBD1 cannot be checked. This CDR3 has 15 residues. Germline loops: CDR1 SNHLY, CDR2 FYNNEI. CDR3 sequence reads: CASSLPGSTNEKLFF.

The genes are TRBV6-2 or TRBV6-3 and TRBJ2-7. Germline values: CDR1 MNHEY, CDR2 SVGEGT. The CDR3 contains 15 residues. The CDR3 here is CASNSRTSGTYEQYF.

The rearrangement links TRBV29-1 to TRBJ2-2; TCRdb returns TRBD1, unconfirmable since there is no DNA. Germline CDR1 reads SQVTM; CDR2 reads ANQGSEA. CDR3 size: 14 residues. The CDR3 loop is CSASDTGASGELFF.

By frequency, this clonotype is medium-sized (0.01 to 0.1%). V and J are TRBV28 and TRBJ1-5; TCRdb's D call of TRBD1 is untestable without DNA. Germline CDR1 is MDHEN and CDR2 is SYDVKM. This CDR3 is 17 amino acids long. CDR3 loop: CASSGWSGGLSNQPQHF.

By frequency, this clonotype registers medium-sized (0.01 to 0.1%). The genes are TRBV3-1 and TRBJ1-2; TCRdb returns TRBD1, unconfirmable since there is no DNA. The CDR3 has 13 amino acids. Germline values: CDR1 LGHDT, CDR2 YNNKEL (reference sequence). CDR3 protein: CASSLDRGGGYTF. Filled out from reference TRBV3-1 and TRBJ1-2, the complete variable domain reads DTAVSQTPKYLVTQMGNDKSIKCEQNLGHDTMYWYKQDSKKFLKIMFSYNNKELIINETVPNRFSPKSPDKAHLNLHINSLELGDSAVYFCASSLDRGGGYTFGSGTRLTVV.

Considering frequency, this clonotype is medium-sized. CDR3 sequence: CASSFVGGMAFF. This sequence joins TRBV6-5 and TRBJ1-1; TCRdb's D call, TRBD1, is unchecked because there is no DNA. The CDR3 has 12 amino acids. Germline V gene lookup returns CDR1 MNHEY and CDR2 SVGAGI.

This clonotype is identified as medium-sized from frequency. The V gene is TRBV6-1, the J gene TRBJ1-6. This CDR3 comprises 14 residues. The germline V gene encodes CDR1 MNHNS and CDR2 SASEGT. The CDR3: CASSEGGGGSPLHF.